This T cell receptor beta chain came from a study of response to subunit inactivated influenza vaccine. Study outcomes and limitations: Authors proposed each seasonal influenza vaccination draws in few new T cells.

V was cut by 2 bases and J by 4 bases, with 9 bases left in between. The germline CDR1 and CDR2 sequences are MNHEY and SVGEGT. CDR3 length equals 14 residues. This clonotype showed up just a few times. Its specificity is not known. TCRdb re-called the RT-PCR reads through MiXCR, storing one row per CDR3 protein. The table records roughly 780,000 distinct CDR3 sequences, around 18% of them present only once. The material was PBMCs from blood, obtained more than 4 days after vaccination. This clonotype was obtained from a middle-aged man who received an inactivated influenza vaccine. The rearrangement uses TRBV6-2 or TRBV6-3 and TRBJ1-5, with unresolved D. The CDR3 spells CASSYGGRNQPQHF. The DNA of the CDR3 is TGTGCCAGCAGTTACGGTGGAAGAAATCAGCCCCAGCATTTT.